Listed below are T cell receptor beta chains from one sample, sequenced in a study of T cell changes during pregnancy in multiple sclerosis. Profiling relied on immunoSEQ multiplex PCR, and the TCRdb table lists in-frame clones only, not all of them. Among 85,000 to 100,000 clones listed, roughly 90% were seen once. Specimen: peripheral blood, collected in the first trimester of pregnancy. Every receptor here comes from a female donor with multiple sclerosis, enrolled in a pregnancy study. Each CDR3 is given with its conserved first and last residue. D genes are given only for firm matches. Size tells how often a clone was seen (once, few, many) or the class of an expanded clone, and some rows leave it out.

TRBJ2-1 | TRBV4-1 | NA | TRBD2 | CASSQGLAGGGEQFF | TGCGCCAGCAGCCAAGGGCTAGCGGGAGGTGGTGAGCAGTTCTTC
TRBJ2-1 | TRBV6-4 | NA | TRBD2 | CASSATSGTTTEQFF | TGTGCCAGCAGTGCGACTAGCGGGACCACGACCGAGCAGTTCTTC
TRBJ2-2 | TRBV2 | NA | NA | CASKRTQDGPGELFF | TGTGCCAGCAAAAGGACTCAAGATGGACCCGGGGAGCTGTTTTTT
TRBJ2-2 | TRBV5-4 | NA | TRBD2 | CASRGGAGGTGELFF | TGTGCCAGCAGGGGCGGCGCGGGAGGGACCGGGGAGCTGTTTTTT
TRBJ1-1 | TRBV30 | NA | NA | CAWSGGGSGGKFTEAFF | TGTGCCTGGAGTGGTGGAGGTTCCGGGGGGAAGTTCACTGAAGCTTTCTTT
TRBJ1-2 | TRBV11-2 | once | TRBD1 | CASSPTRGQIYGYTF | TGTGCCAGCAGCCCAACTCGGGGACAGATCTATGGCTACACCTTC
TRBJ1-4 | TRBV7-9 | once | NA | CASSAYLDSSNEKLFF | TGTGCCAGCAGCGCATACCTGGACAGTTCTAATGAAAAACTGTTTTTT
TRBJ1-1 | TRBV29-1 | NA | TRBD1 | CREGGGRGRPTEAFF | TGCAGGGAGGGGGGTGGCAGGGGGCGGCCGACTGAAGCTTTCTTT
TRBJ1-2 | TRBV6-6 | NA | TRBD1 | CASSNPTGGVYGYTF | TGTGCCAGCAGTAACCCGACAGGGGGCGTATATGGCTACACCTTC
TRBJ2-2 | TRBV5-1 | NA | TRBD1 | CASSHRGLDTGELFF | TGCGCCAGCAGCCACAGGGGGCTGGACACCGGGGAGCTGTTTTTT
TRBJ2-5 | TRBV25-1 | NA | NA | CASQGIQETQYF | TGTGCCAGCCAGGGGATACAAGAGACCCAGTACTTC
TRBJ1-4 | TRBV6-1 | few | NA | CASALQGGNEKLFF | TGTGCCAGTGCCCTGCAGGGTGGTAATGAAAAACTGTTTTTT
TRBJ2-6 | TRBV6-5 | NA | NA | CASRLRGANVLTF | TGTGCCAGCAGGCTCAGGGGGGCCAACGTCCTGACTTTC
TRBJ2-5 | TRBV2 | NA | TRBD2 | CASSESLAGGQETQYF | TGTGCCAGCAGTGAAAGTTTGGCGGGGGGGCAAGAGACCCAGTACTTC
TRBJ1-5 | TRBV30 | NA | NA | CAWSIQGDQPQHF | TGTGCCTGGAGTATACAGGGAGATCAGCCCCAGCATTTT
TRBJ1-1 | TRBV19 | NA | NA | CASSIDLGGYTEAFF | TGTGCCAGTAGTATAGATCTCGGGGGATACACTGAAGCTTTCTTT
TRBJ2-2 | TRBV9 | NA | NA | CASSVDRGSNTGELFF | TGTGCCAGCAGCGTAGATCGGGGAAGTAACACCGGGGAGCTGTTTTTT
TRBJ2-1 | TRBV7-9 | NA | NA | CASSSGDYNEQFF | TGTGCCAGCAGCTCCGGAGACTACAATGAGCAGTTCTTC
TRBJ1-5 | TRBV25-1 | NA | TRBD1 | CASSASTGSDQPQHF | TGTGCCAGCAGTGCATCGACAGGGTCGGATCAGCCCCAGCATTTT
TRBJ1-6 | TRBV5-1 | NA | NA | CASSLPGKRNSPLHF | TGCGCCAGCAGCTTGCCAGGGAAGAGAAATTCACCCCTCCACTTT
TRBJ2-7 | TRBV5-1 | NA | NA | CASSFLASSYEQYF | TGCGCCAGCAGCTTTCTAGCGAGCTCCTACGAGCAGTACTTC
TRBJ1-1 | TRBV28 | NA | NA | CASSSWAGNTEAFF | TGTGCCAGCAGTTCTTGGGCCGGGAACACTGAAGCTTTCTTT